This T cell receptor (beta chain) was recorded in a study of blood T cell repertoires in COVID-19. Looking at the study overall: Samples of COVID-19 (acute and convalescent) were obtained from the United States, Italy and Spain. Nucleic acid was either cDNA or gDNA, and it came from T cells, B-cell-depleted T cells, or PBMCs.

In the original workflow: Estimation of nucleated cell counts was performed using reference gene primer amplification. The protocol was immunoSEQ multiplex PCR, while the TCRdb copy is restricted to in-frame clones and leaves out a portion. Clonal size and the V and J genes are those of that table, whereas D and trimming came from the DNA. The table has around 140,000 clones, roughly 90% seen once. The sequencing input was peripheral blood. This TCR came from a man aged 65 to 79 with active COVID-19.

The CDR3 DNA is TGTGCCAGTAGTATGGGGGCAGCGGGCAATCAGCCCCAGCATTTT. Its protein product is CASSMGAAGNQPQHF. The chain joins TRBV19 to TRBJ1-5; D is perhaps TRBD1 (6 bases). In germline, CDR1 is LNHDA, CDR2 SQIVND (reference sequence). The CDR3 length is 15 residues. V gave up 3 bases and J gave up 2 bases, with 11 bases separating them.